A selection of T cell receptor beta chains follows, all from one sample in a study of CD8+CD57+ T cells in acquired aplastic anemia. TCRdb itself ran the reads through MiXCR, one entry per CDR3 protein. The sample has tens of thousands of distinct CDR3 sequences, around two thirds seen once. The sample was sorted CD4+, CD8+, or CD8+CD57+ T cells (not recorded which) from PBMCs. Receptors originate from a human donor in good health, serving as a control. Each CDR3 is given with its conserved first and last residue. The D gene is left open where the match is weak. Expanded clones are given a class, and other clones once, few, many or no size at all.

V	D	J	size	CDR3	DNA
TRBV19	TRBD1	TRBJ1-5	.	CASQGTGMISNQPQHF	TGTGCCAGCCAGGGGACAGGGATGATAAGCAATCAGCCCCAGCATTTT
TRBV19	.	TRBJ1-2	once	CASSVQGRDGYTF	TGTGCCAGTAGTGTACAGGGAAGGGATGGCTACACCTTC
TRBV29-1	TRBD1	TRBJ2-7	few	CSVVGFDRGHEQYF	TGCAGCGTTGTTGGTTTCGACAGGGGCCACGAGCAGTACTTC
TRBV5-4	TRBD2	TRBJ2-3	hyperexpanded	CASSYGLAGVGDTQYF	TGTGCCAGCAGCTACGGACTAGCGGGAGTGGGAGATACGCAGTATTTT
TRBV2	.	TRBJ1-3	.	CASIRGLGNTIYF	TGTGCCAGCATACGGGGGCTTGGAAACACCATATATTTT
TRBV29-1	TRBD1	TRBJ1-2	.	CSVWTGYGYTF	TGCAGCGTCTGGACAGGTTATGGCTACACCTTC
TRBV9	.	TRBJ2-7	few	CASSVGSSYEQYF	TGTGCCAGCAGCGTCGGCAGCTCCTACGAGCAGTACTTC
TRBV25-1	.	TRBJ1-6	.	CASSVLRGLSNSPLHF	TGTGCCAGCAGTGTGCTCCGGGGCCTGAGTAATTCACCCCTCCACTTT
TRBV19	TRBD1	TRBJ1-5	many	CASSPRDRAQHF	TGTGCCAGTAGTCCCCGGGACAGGGCTCAGCATTTT
TRBV4-1	.	TRBJ1-1	few	CASSRYSGVGTEAFF	TGCGCCAGCAGCCGATACTCAGGGGTCGGGACTGAAGCTTTCTTT
TRBV15	.	TRBJ2-7	.	CATGRDSGGYVEQYF	TGTGCCACCGGCAGAGATTCGGGGGGCTACGTCGAGCAGTACTTC
TRBV9	TRBD1	TRBJ2-2	.	CASSAQGLGTELFF	TGTGCCAGCAGCGCACAGGGGTTGGGAACGGAGCTGTTTTTT
TRBV12-3/TRBV12-4	.	TRBJ1-2	many	CASSETTQEDYGYTF	TGTGCCAGCAGCGAAACGACACAGGAGGACTATGGCTACACCTTC
TRBV10-3	.	TRBJ1-3	.	CAISERGSLSGNTIYF	TGTGCCATCAGTGAGAGGGGCTCACTCTCTGGAAACACCATATATTTT
TRBV7-9	.	TRBJ2-7	.	CASSPPVANYEQYF	TGTGCCAGCAGCCCTCCAGTGGCCAATTACGAGCAGTACTTC
TRBV13	TRBD1	TRBJ2-7	many	CASSLGQGGEQYF	TGTGCCAGCAGCTTGGGACAGGGGGGCGAGCAGTACTTC
TRBV6-1	.	TRBJ1-2	.	CASSKRGANYGYTF	TGTGCCAGCAGTAAAAGGGGGGCGAACTATGGCTACACCTTC
TRBV7-3	.	TRBJ1-6	.	CASSNQGNSPLHF	TGTGCCAGCAGCAATCAGGGGAATTCACCCCTCCACTTT
TRBV7-3	.	TRBJ2-7	.	CASSLWNEQYF	TGTGCCAGCAGCCTGTGGAATGAGCAGTACTTC
TRBV7-9	TRBD2	TRBJ2-5	.	CASSSGTSVETQYF	TGTGCCAGCAGTTCCGGGACTAGCGTGGAGACCCAGTACTTC
TRBV20-1	TRBD2	TRBJ2-5	.	CSATREGKTQYF	TGCAGTGCCACCCGGGAGGGAAAGACCCAGTACTTC
TRBV12-3/TRBV12-4	.	TRBJ1-2	.	CAGSLDGQGGYTF	TGTGCCGGCAGTTTGGACGGCCAAGGTGGCTACACCTTC
TRBV24-1	.	TRBJ2-1	.	CATSDYNEQFF	TGTGCCACCAGTGACTACAATGAGCAGTTCTTC
TRBV25-1	TRBD2	TRBJ2-1	.	CASSDGLAVYNEQFF	TGTGCCAGCAGTGACGGGCTAGCGGTATACAATGAGCAGTTCTTC
TRBV9	.	TRBJ2-1	many	CASSTDRAHRYNEQFF	TGTGCCAGCAGCACAGACCGGGCCCATCGCTACAATGAGCAGTTCTTC